The 28 T cell receptor beta chains listed next were all sequenced from one sample in a study of blood T cell repertoires in COVID-19. This table comes from immunoSEQ multiplex PCR, and its TCRdb copy is limited to in-frame clones, with some not included. The repertoire includes about 270,000 clones, around 92% of them detected once, and approximately 2.6% sits in the top ten. The sequencing sample was made of peripheral blood. The source of these receptors is a person under 35 with COVID-19, enrolled during active disease.

V usage is TRBV15 and J usage is TRBJ2-5, with TRBD1 matching 8 bases. Germline CDR1 LNHNV, CDR2 YYDKDF (reference sequence). This CDR3 spans 16 amino acids. V lost 1 base to trimming and J lost 1 base; unmatched junction nucleotides: 5. The CDR3 nucleotides are TGTGCCACCAGCAGAGTGGAAACAGGGGGCCAAGAGACCCAGTACTTC. Protein product: CATSRVETGGQETQYF.

This chain links TRBV4-1 with TRBJ1-3; D not resolved. V was clipped by 5 bases and J by 4 bases, with 15 bases between them. This CDR3 is built from 15 residues. Looked up from germline, CDR1 is MGHRA and CDR2 is YSYEKL. The CDR3 loop is CASSFREFQGNTIYF. For the CDR3, the DNA is TGCGCCAGCAGCTTTCGGGAGTTTCAAGGAAACACCATATATTTT.

The chain combines TRBV5-4 with TRBJ2-3; 10 nucleotides match TRBD1. V shed 5 bases, J shed 4 bases, and the junction held 7 bases outside the gene matches. The CDR3 runs 15 residues. CDR1 is SGHNT, CDR2 YYREEE, per germline (reference sequence). DNA for the CDR3: TGTGCCAGCAGTTCCCGGGACAGGGGCGCAGATACGCAGTATTTT. It specifies CASSSRDRGADTQYF.

V and J are TRBV18 and TRBJ2-2; possible D gene TRBD2, 5 bases. V was shortened by 4 bases and J by 2 bases, with 20 bases between the two germline ends. CDR1 KGHSH and CDR2 LQKENI come from the germline V gene. The CDR3 is 18 residues long. DNA of the CDR3: TGTGCCAGCTCACTCCCCCCGTCCGGGGTGAGAAACACCGGGGAGCTGTTTTTT. This sequence encodes CASSLPPSGVRNTGELFF.

This rearrangement joins TRBV5-8 to TRBJ2-7, with D maybe TRBD1 (5 bases). V was clipped by 2 bases and J by 3 bases, with 9 bases between them. The CDR3 extends over 13 amino acids. Germline loops: CDR1 SGHTS, CDR2 YDEGEE. The DNA for the CDR3 is TGTGCCAGCAGCTTAGACAGCTTCTACGAGCAGTACTTC. It is translated as CASSLDSFYEQYF.

This chain connects TRBV4-1 to TRBJ2-3, with unresolved D. This CDR3 region has 14 residues. The V end was cut by 2 bases, the J end by 4 bases, with 10 bases between. The germline gives CDR1 MGHRA, CDR2 YSYEKL. Here the CDR3 reads CASSQTSIADTQYF. CDR3 nucleotides: TGCGCCAGCAGCCAAACTTCAATAGCAGATACGCAGTATTTT.

This chain joins TRBV7-2 and TRBJ1-5; possibly TRBD1 for D (5 bases). Trimming stripped 3 bases from V and 9 bases from J, with 15 bases between. The CDR3 loop spans 14 amino acids. Germline-derived CDR1 and CDR2 are SGHTA and FQGNSA. The CDR3 is CASSFRQRTGPQHF. The CDR3 nucleotides are TGTGCCAGCAGCTTCCGACAGCGAACTGGGCCCCAGCATTTT.

V is TRBV5-5 and J is TRBJ1-1, with D uncertain. This CDR3 contains 11 residues. Germline V gives CDR1 SGHKS, CDR2 YYEKEE (reference sequence). With 3 bases removed from V and 4 bases from J, the gap between germline ends came to 4 bases. The CDR3 nucleotides read TGTGCCAGCAGCTACACCACTGAAGCTTTCTTT. Its translation is CASSYTTEAFF. The full variable domain, in which reference TRBV5-5 and TRBJ1-1 provide the parts outside the CDR3, is DAGVTQSPTHLIKTRGQQVTLRCSPISGHKSVSWYQQVLGQGPQFIFQYYEKEERGRGNFPDRFSARQFPNYSSELNVNALLLGDSALYLCASSYTTEAFFGQGTRLTVV.

The V call is TRBV28, the J call TRBJ2-7; TRBD2 matches at 11 bases. The CDR3 is 18 residues long. Germline assignment: CDR1 MDHEN and CDR2 SYDVKM. V trimming: 3 bases; J trimming: 2 bases; junction bases outside the gene matches: 12. This chain's CDR3 is CASSFFFGTSGGTYEQYF. The CDR3 bases are TGTGCCAGCAGTTTTTTTTTCGGGACTAGCGGAGGCACCTACGAGCAGTACTTC.

About this clone: The same CDR3 arises from other DNA sequences in this sample as well. J is TRBJ1-2 and V is TRBV6-5; D remains unclear. Germline values: CDR1 MNHEY, CDR2 SVGAGI. The CDR3 sequence is 14 residues long. Trimming pared 0 bases from V and 2 bases from J, leaving 7 bases between. The CDR3 DNA is TGTGCCAGCAGTTACTCGGCGGGGAACTATGGCTACACCTTC. Protein: CASSYSAGNYGYTF.

The gene calls are TRBV5-4 and TRBJ2-6; D remains unclear. Per the germline V gene, CDR1 is SGHNT and CDR2 is YYREEE (reference sequence). Trimming removed 0 bases at V and 0 bases at J, with 7 bases between. The CDR3 covers 16 residues. CDR3 region: CASSLDSYSGANVLTF. The CDR3 nucleotides read TGTGCCAGCAGCTTGGACAGTTACTCTGGGGCCAACGTCCTGACTTTC.

The chain has TRBV2 and TRBJ2-7; 8 nucleotides match TRBD1. The length of the CDR3 is 15 residues. Trimming removed 6 bases from V and 5 bases from J; junction bases left unmatched: 12. Germline loops: CDR1 SNHLY, CDR2 FYNNEI. For the CDR3, the DNA is TGTGCCAGCAGGGATCAGGGGGCGCCCCTCGACGAGCAGTACTTC. Its translation: CASRDQGAPLDEQYF. The complete variable domain, with remaining parts taken from reference TRBV2 and TRBJ2-7, reads EPEVTQTPSHQVTQMGQEVILRCVPISNHLYFYWYRQILGQKVEFLVSFYNNEISEKSEIFDDQFSVERPDGSNFTLKIRSTKLEDSAMYFCASRDQGAPLDEQYFGPGTRLTVT.

The chain employs TRBV5-5 and TRBJ1-2; TRBD1 agrees at 8 bases. The CDR3 is made up of 17 amino acids. V was clipped by 0 bases and J by 4 bases; unmatched bases: 11. CDR1 is SGHKS, CDR2 YYEKEE, per germline (reference sequence). The CDR3 here is CASSLDTQGATFYGYTF. DNA for the CDR3: TGTGCCAGCAGCTTGGATACTCAGGGGGCAACATTCTATGGCTACACCTTC. Complete variable domain (other parts from reference TRBV5-5 and TRBJ1-2): DAGVTQSPTHLIKTRGQQVTLRCSPISGHKSVSWYQQVLGQGPQFIFQYYEKEERGRGNFPDRFSARQFPNYSSELNVNALLLGDSALYLCASSLDTQGATFYGYTFGSGTRLTVV.

The rearrangement joins TRBV6-5 to TRBJ1-5; perhaps TRBD1 as D (6 bases). Looked up from germline, CDR1 is MNHEY and CDR2 is SVGAGI. Trimming removed 6 bases at V and 7 bases at J, with 13 bases between. The CDR3 spans 13 residues. This CDR3 is CASSPQGRQPQHF. The CDR3 bases are TGTGCCAGCAGCCCACAGGGCCGACAGCCCCAGCATTTT.

This rearrangement joins TRBV23-1 to TRBJ2-3; 7 bases agree with TRBD1. TRBV23-1 counts as an open reading frame of uncertain function. The CDR3 totals 16 residues. The V and J ends lost 2 bases and 2 bases, in that order; junction bases with no gene match: 7. CDR3 sequence: CASSQGDSVSTDTQYF. The CDR3 bases are TGCGCCAGCAGTCAAGGGGACAGCGTTTCCACAGATACGCAGTATTTT.

The J gene is TRBJ2-1, the V gene TRBV12-3 or TRBV12-4; D perhaps matches TRBD2 (6 bases). V dropped 3 bases and J dropped 6 bases, with 9 bases sitting between them. The CDR3 runs to 13 residues. The CDR3 spells CASSLMGGNEQFF. As DNA, the CDR3 is TGTGCCAGCAGTTTGATGGGGGGCAATGAGCAGTTCTTC.

The chain combines TRBV3-1 (or the pseudogene TRBV3-2) with TRBJ1-6; the D is unclear. The CDR3 contains 16 residues. Trimming took 0 bases from V and 0 from J, leaving 6 bases between them. Germline V gene data show CDR1 as LGHDT and CDR2 as YNNKEL (reference sequence). The CDR3 reads CASSQDQFSYNSPLHF. As DNA, the CDR3 is TGTGCCAGCAGCCAAGACCAGTTCTCCTATAATTCACCCCTCCACTTT.

This chain uses TRBV7-9 with TRBJ1-5; D gene uncertain. The ends were cut back, 2 bases at V and 7 bases at J, with 6 bases in the middle. Germline V CDR1 and CDR2: SEHNR, FQNEAQ (reference sequence). The CDR3 is 12 amino acids. The chain's CDR3 is CASSLISQPQHF. As DNA, the CDR3 is TGTGCCAGCAGCTTAATATCCCAGCCCCAGCATTTT.

This clone came up a few times. The V gene is TRBV5-1, the J gene TRBJ1-6, with 7 bases that match TRBD1. Unmatched junction bases numbered 10, after V lost 0 bases and J lost 10 bases. Germline values: CDR1 SGHRS, CDR2 YFSETQ. The CDR3 totals 16 residues. The CDR3 sequence is CASSLDLTGRRSPLHF. CDR3 DNA sequence: TGCGCCAGCAGCTTGGACTTGACAGGGAGAAGGTCACCCCTCCACTTT.

This chain connects TRBV3-1 (or the pseudogene TRBV3-2) to TRBJ1-5; D remains unclear. Germline CDR1 and CDR2: LGHDT and YNNKEL (reference sequence). Trimming pared 1 base from V and 0 bases from J, leaving 7 bases between. The CDR3 runs to 15 residues. The CDR3: CASSQAGYSNQPQHF. Written as DNA, the CDR3 is TGTGCCAGCAGCCAAGCCGGTTATAGCAATCAGCCCCAGCATTTT.

V gene TRBV25-1 combines with J gene TRBJ2-5, with 10 positions matching TRBD1. J was trimmed by 4 bases and V by 4 bases; bases with no gene match: 6. Germline V CDR1 and CDR2: MGHDK, SYGVNS. The CDR3 runs 15 residues. DNA for the CDR3: TGTGCCAGCAGTGGAATTCGGACAGGGGGAGAGACCCAGTACTTC. Protein sequence: CASSGIRTGGETQYF.

The V call is TRBV20-1, the J call TRBJ1-4, with D possibly matching TRBD1 (6 bases). Between the trimmed V and J ends, which lost 5 bases and 7 bases, there was a span of 8 bases. CDR1 is DFQATT and CDR2 is SNEGSKA in the germline V gene (reference sequence). CDR3 length: 11 amino acids. CDR3: CSAQDSEKLFF. The CDR3 DNA follows: TGCAGTGCTCAGGACAGTGAAAAACTGTTTTTT.

The chain has TRBV28 and TRBJ1-4; possibly TRBD1 for D (5 bases). The germline V gene has CDR1 MDHEN and CDR2 SYDVKM. There are 14 residues in the CDR3. The ends were cut back, 3 bases at V and 4 bases at J, with 9 bases in the middle. This chain's CDR3 is CASSFDSLNEKLFF. The CDR3 nucleotides are TGTGCCAGCAGTTTTGACAGCCTTAATGAAAAACTGTTTTTT.

The CDR3 DNA is TGTGCCAGCGGAAGGGACAGCTCCTATAATTCACCCCTCCACTTT. Its translation: CASGRDSSYNSPLHF. The chain employs TRBV28 and TRBJ1-6, with TRBD1 matching 7 bases. The CDR3 runs 15 residues. The J segment lost 0 bases and the V segment lost 8 bases, leaving 4 bases of the junction unmatched. Germline V CDR1 and CDR2: MDHEN, SYDVKM.

The CDR3 loop reads CASRLTGFTDTQYF. CDR3 nucleotides: TGCGCCAGCAGGTTAACAGGGTTCACAGATACGCAGTATTTT. The chain carries TRBV5-1 and TRBJ2-3; a possible D gene is TRBD1 (6 bases). Germline loops: CDR1 SGHRS, CDR2 YFSETQ. With 5 bases removed from V and 2 bases from J, the gap between germline ends came to 12 bases. CDR3 length equals 14 residues.

The chain employs TRBV4-2 and TRBJ2-3; the match to TRBD2 covers 15 bases. The junction had 7 bases not matched to a gene; V was cut back by 0 bases and J by 6 bases. The CDR3 has 18 residues. Germline assignment: CDR1 LGHNA and CDR2 YNFKEQ. The CDR3: CASSQDLGLAGGRDTQYF. As DNA, the CDR3 is TGTGCCAGCAGCCAAGATTTAGGACTAGCGGGAGGGCGGGATACGCAGTATTTT.

The V gene is TRBV4-1, the J gene TRBJ2-5; 8 nucleotides align to TRBD2. V was pared by 3 bases and J by 4 bases, with 4 bases of the junction left unmatched. The CDR3 totals 14 residues. The germline V gene encodes CDR1 MGHRA and CDR2 YSYEKL. For the CDR3, the DNA is TGCGCCAGCAGCCAGACGGGGGGGAGAGAGACCCAGTACTTC. Translation gives CASSQTGGRETQYF.

The CDR3 coding sequence is TGTGCCAGTAGGCGACTGACAGAACTGAACACTGAAGCTTTCTTT. Encoded protein: CASRRLTELNTEAFF. The V gene is TRBV19, the J gene TRBJ1-1; D may be TRBD1 (5 bases). With 6 bases removed from V and 0 bases from J, the gap between germline ends came to 14 bases. CDR1 is LNHDA and CDR2 is SQIVND in the germline V gene (reference sequence). CDR3 length equals 15 residues.